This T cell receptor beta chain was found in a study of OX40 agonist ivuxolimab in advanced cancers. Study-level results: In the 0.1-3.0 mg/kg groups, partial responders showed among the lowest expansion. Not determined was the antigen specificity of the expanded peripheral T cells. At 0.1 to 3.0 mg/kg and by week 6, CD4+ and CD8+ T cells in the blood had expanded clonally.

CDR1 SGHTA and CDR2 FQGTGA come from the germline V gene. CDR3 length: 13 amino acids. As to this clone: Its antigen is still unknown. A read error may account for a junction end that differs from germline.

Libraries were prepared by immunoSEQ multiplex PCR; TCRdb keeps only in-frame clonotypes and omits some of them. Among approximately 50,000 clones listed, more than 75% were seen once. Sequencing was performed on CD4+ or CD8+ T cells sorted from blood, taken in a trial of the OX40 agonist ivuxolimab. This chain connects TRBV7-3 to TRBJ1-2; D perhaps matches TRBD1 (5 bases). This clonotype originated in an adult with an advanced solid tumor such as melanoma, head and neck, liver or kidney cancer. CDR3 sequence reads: CAGSSDNSAGYTF. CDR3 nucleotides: TGTGCCGGCAGCTCGGACAATTCGGCTGGCTACACCTTC.